This T cell receptor beta chain was obtained from a study of CD8 T cells in Susac syndrome. Reverse transcription of about 0.5 to 1 ug RNA was performed with random hexamers. Amplification of TCR beta CDR3 was carried out by immunoSEQ multiplex PCR, which covered 54 Vbeta and 13 Jbeta segments. TCRdb called the immunoSEQ multiplex PCR reads again in MiXCR, with one record for every CDR3 protein. Of 150,000 to 200,000 distinct CDR3 sequences detected, about 95% appear once; the ten largest clones hold about 0.15%. General study points: An acknowledgment was made by the study that its TCR sequencing and HLA analysis involved relatively few individuals.

FACS enriched CD8+ TEMRA cells, while bulk CD8+ and CD4+ were negatively isolated. The V end was cut by 2 bases, the J end by 5 bases, with 17 bases between. The CDR3 has 16 amino acids. Comment on this clonotype: The antigen is not known.

The TCR comes from a human donor with multiple sclerosis. The sample taken for sequencing was CD8+ T cells from PBMCs. The chain employs TRBV12-3 or TRBV12-4 and TRBJ2-3, with D maybe TRBD2 (5 bases). The CDR3 protein is CASSLKWTIGGDTQYF. CDR3 nucleotides: TGTGCCAGCAGTTTAAAGTGGACCATCGGAGGAGATACGCAGTATTTT.